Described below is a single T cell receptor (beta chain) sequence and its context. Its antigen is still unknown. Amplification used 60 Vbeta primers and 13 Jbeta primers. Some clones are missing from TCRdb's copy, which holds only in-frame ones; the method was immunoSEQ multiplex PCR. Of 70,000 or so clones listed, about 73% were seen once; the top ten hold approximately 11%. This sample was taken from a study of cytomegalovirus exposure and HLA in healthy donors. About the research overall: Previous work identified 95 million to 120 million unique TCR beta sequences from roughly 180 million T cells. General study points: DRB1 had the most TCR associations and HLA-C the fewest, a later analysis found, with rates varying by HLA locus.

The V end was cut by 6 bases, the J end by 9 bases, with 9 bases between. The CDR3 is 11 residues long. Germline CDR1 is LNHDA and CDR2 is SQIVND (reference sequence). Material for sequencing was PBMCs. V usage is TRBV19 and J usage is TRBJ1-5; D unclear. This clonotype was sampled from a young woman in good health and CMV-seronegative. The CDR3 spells CASSTTWPQHF. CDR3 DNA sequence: TGTGCCAGTAGCACCACATGGCCCCAGCATTTT.